Below, 15 T cell receptor beta chains from the same sample are listed, as sequenced in a study of cytomegalovirus exposure and HLA in healthy donors. The PCR made use of 60 Vbeta and 13 Jbeta primers. Data came from immunoSEQ multiplex PCR; TCRdb stores just in-frame clones and leaves some out. Found here are some 76,000 clones, 65% to 85% of them singletons; the top ten hold about 2.4%. Material: PBMCs. The receptor source for this set is a woman aged 45-65 years in good health and CMV-seronegative.

This rearrangement joins TRBV11-3 to TRBJ1-1, with D possibly TRBD1 on 6 matching bases. Germline V gives CDR1 SGHNT, CDR2 YENEEA. The V end was cut by 4 bases, the J end by 7 bases, with 13 bases between. The CDR3 spans 13 residues. The CDR3 sequence: CASSYQSDSEAFF. The CDR3 DNA reads as TGTGCCAGCAGCTACCAGTCGGACAGTGAAGCTTTCTTT.

V gene TRBV6-5 combines with J gene TRBJ2-1; possible D gene TRBD2, 7 bases. CDR1 and CDR2 from the germline V gene are MNHEY and SVGAGI. The germline V and J ends were trimmed by 6 bases and 10 bases, with 13 bases remaining between them. CDR3 length: 12 residues. CDR3 amino acids: CASRGAAGEQFF. CDR3 bases: TGTGCCAGCAGGGGGGCAGCGGGAGAGCAGTTCTTC.

In its sample, this clone was seen once. The J gene is TRBJ2-3, the V gene TRBV13, with D tentatively TRBD2 (6 bases). Looked up from germline, CDR1 is PRHDT and CDR2 is FYEKMQ (reference sequence). Trimming removed 5 bases from V and 1 base from J, with 13 bases in between. The CDR3 runs 15 residues. The CDR3 bases are TGTGCCAGCAGCCCCGGGGGACGGGGCACAGATACGCAGTATTTT. It codes for CASSPGGRGTDTQYF.

The J gene is TRBJ2-1, the V gene TRBV28; 8 bases match TRBD2. Germline V lookup: CDR1 MDHEN, CDR2 SYDVKM. V trimming: 7 bases; J trimming: 12 bases; junction bases outside the gene matches: 20. The CDR3 sequence is 16 residues long. In nucleotides, the CDR3 is TGTGCCAGCATGCGCCCTTTAGCCGGGGGGGCGACAGGGCAGTTCTTC. Translated, it gives CASMRPLAGGATGQFF.

This chain joins TRBV5-6 and TRBJ1-2, with 7 bases fitting TRBD1. Germline trimming cut 4 bases from V and 6 bases from J; bases unmatched to any gene: 21. Germline assignment: CDR1 SGHDT and CDR2 YYEEEE. The CDR3 is 18 residues long. The CDR3 sequence is CASSLRVERQGANNGYTF. CDR3 nucleotides: TGTGCCAGCAGCCTGCGTGTGGAAAGACAGGGAGCGAATAATGGCTACACCTTC.

The rearrangement links TRBV19 to TRBJ2-7; maybe TRBD1 (6 bases). Germline assignment: CDR1 LNHDA and CDR2 SQIVND (reference sequence). The CDR3 sequence is 12 residues long. Trimming cost V 3 bases and J 6 bases, with 9 bases left between them. DNA of the CDR3: TGTGCCAGTAGTATTACAGGGATCGAGCAGTACTTC. This gives the protein CASSITGIEQYF.

The V gene is TRBV5-6, the J gene TRBJ2-7; no reliable D call. Germline V CDR1 and CDR2: SGHDT, YYEEEE. The length of the CDR3 is 13 residues. V lost 4 bases, J lost 3 bases, and 11 bases lay in between. The CDR3 sequence: CASSPGVGYEQYF. The CDR3 DNA sequence: TGTGCCAGCAGCCCCGGAGTTGGCTACGAGCAGTACTTC.

A few counts support this clone. V is TRBV5-4 and J is TRBJ1-1; tentatively, D is TRBD1 (5 bases). There are 13 residues in the CDR3. Germline loops: CDR1 SGHNT, CDR2 YYREEE (reference sequence). The ends were cut back, 2 bases at V and 9 bases at J, with 14 bases in the middle. The CDR3 sequence: CASSLAAQGKAFF. In DNA form, the CDR3 reads TGTGCCAGCAGCTTAGCCGCTCAGGGAAAAGCTTTCTTT. The variable domain in full, completed from reference TRBV5-4 and TRBJ1-1, reads ETGVTQSPTHLIKTRGQQVTLRCSSQSGHNTVSWYQQALGQGPQFIFQYYREEENGRGNFPPRFSGLQFPNYSSELNVNALELDDSALYLCASSLAAQGKAFFGQGTRLTVV.

The V call is TRBV7-6, the J call TRBJ2-5; D gene unclear. V was shortened by 6 bases and J by 4 bases, with 6 bases between the two germline ends. The CDR3 has 11 amino acids. Germline V gene data show CDR1 as SGHVS and CDR2 as FNYEAQ. CDR3 residues: CASSTTETQYF. The CDR3 DNA reads as TGTGCCAGCAGTACTACAGAGACCCAGTACTTC.

This clone was observed once. This likely comes from a read error, as the CDR3 has no conserved phenylalanine or tryptophan at its end. CDR3 nucleotides: TGTGCCAGCATCTCCCGGGGGTGGAACACTGAAGCTTTCGTT. This translates into CASISRGWNTEAFV. This chain connects TRBV28 to TRBJ1-1; possible D gene TRBD1, 5 bases. Trimming stripped 7 bases from V and 1 base from J, with 13 bases between. The V gene's germline CDR1 is MDHEN and CDR2 SYDVKM. The CDR3 covers 14 residues.

This clone was counted once. The rearrangement uses TRBV7-9 and TRBJ2-1; 7 nucleotides line up with TRBD2. The V and J ends lost 0 bases and 6 bases, in that order; junction bases with no gene match: 8. CDR3 length: 16 amino acids. CDR1 is SEHNR and CDR2 is FQNEAQ in the germline V gene (reference sequence). CDR3 nucleotide sequence: TGTGCCAGCAGCTTAGCTCTAGCGGTGATGGCCAATGAGCAGTTCTTC. It encodes CASSLALAVMANEQFF.

The chain has TRBV7-2 and TRBJ2-7, with TRBD1 matching over 10 bases. There are 16 residues in the CDR3. CDR1 is SGHTA, CDR2 FQGNSA, per germline. V gave up 5 bases and J gave up 3 bases; unmatched junction bases: 10. The CDR3 region is CASSARGGTGDYEQYV. The CDR3 region has the DNA TGTGCCAGCAGCGCTAGGGGTGGGACAGGGGACTACGAGCAGTACGTC.

This chain joins TRBV27 and TRBJ2-1, with TRBD2 identical over 11 bases. The CDR3 is made up of 15 amino acids. After removal of 2 bases from V and 4 bases from J, the junction contained 1 base not matched to a gene. CDR1 MNHEY and CDR2 SMNVEV come from the germline V gene (reference sequence). CDR3 DNA: TGTGCCAGCAGTTTAGGGACTAGCGGATACAATGAGCAGTTCTTC. It yields the protein CASSLGTSGYNEQFF.

This clone was counted a single time. This sequence joins TRBV11-2 and TRBJ2-1; TRBD1 might be the D (6 bases). Per the germline V gene, CDR1 is SGHAT and CDR2 is FQNNGV. V was shortened by 5 bases and J by 6 bases, with 11 bases between the two germline ends. This CDR3 spans 13 amino acids. CDR3: CASSPGQPNEQFF. In DNA, the CDR3 is TGTGCCAGCAGCCCCGGACAGCCCAATGAGCAGTTCTTC. Based on the CDR3 plus reference TRBV11-2 and TRBJ2-1, the full variable domain is EAGVAQSPRYKIIEKRQSVAFWCNPISGHATLYWYQQILGQGPKLLIQFQNNGVVDDSQLPKDRFSAERLKGVDSTLKIQPAKLEDSAVYLCASSPGQPNEQFFGPGTRLTVL.

The sample holds one count of this clone. The chain employs TRBV21-1 and TRBJ2-7; the table's D gene call, TRBD2, was not cross checked with the DNA. TRBV21-1 is a pseudogene. The CDR3 loop spans 18 amino acids. DNA for the CDR3: TGTGCCAGCAGCAAAGGGGGGACTTGGACCAACGGGGCCTACGAGCAGTACTTC. Its translation: CASSKGGTWTNGAYEQYF.